This TCR beta chain originates from a study of T-cell reconstitution after alpha-beta-depleted transplantation in children (TCRdb year 2016). Context from the whole study: The study quantitatively tracked T-cell immune reconstitution after TCRalphabeta/CD19-depleted allogeneic hematopoietic cell transplantation in children using TCR repertoire profiling. On the study overall, not on this receptor specifically: In some patients, the high TCRbeta diversity seen at day 60 was put down to recipient T cells and intrathymic progenitors that had survived conditioning. The apparently early recovery of alphabetaT-cell counts about two months after transplant reportedly depended on only several hundred rapidly expanded clones that came from non-depleted graft cells. Over subsequent months, a decline in hyperexpanded clone frequencies was noted, and after one year, T-cell counts and TCRbeta diversity were mostly ascribed to newly produced T cells.

In the paper's terms, the treatment or condition label means: allogeneic hematopoietic cell transplantation with graft depleted of TCRalphabeta T cells and CD19 B cells. The children who served as transplant recipients had been given grafts of TCRalphabeta/CD19-depleted allogeneic hematopoietic cells. With regard to this clonotype: The clone's antigen remains unknown. Base-call qualities are not available, and no considerably larger clone is one nucleotide away.

At the junction V is shortened by 4 bases and J by 6 bases, with 13 bases in between. The germline V gene supplies CDR1 MGHRA and CDR2 YSYEKL. Including the terminal cysteine and phenylalanine, the CDR3 comprises 13 residues. Just CDR3 DNA is preserved here, 39 bases in frame from base 1. The library was built by means of PCR. The sequencing machine was an Illumina HiSeq 2500. To normalize quantification of the TCRbeta repertoire, the TCR libraries were built with molecular barcoding that relied on unique molecular identifiers. The raw public data were reprocessed by TCRdb itself: fastp quality trimming at Q25, MiXCR clonotype calling, in-frame beta chains only. Every distinct CDR3 protein forms one entry, paired with its most common genes and DNA. The sample table holds 100,000 to 120,000 distinct CDR3 sequences, of which about 6.5% were seen once. Roughly 23% of the sample comes from the top ten.

This receptor chain uses TRBV4-1 and TRBJ2-7; possibly the D gene is TRBD1, per 6 matching bases. The source material was PBMCs, mostly from graft donor cells, sampled 360 days after TCRalphabeta/CD19-depleted stem cell transplant. This sequence was found in a male patient aged 2-9 years who had a stem cell transplant for acute lymphoblastic leukemia, so the T cells may come from the graft donor. The CDR3 region: CASSLPQGSEQYF. The sequenced DNA: TGCGCCAGCAGCCTCCCACAGGGAAGCGAGCAGTACTTC.